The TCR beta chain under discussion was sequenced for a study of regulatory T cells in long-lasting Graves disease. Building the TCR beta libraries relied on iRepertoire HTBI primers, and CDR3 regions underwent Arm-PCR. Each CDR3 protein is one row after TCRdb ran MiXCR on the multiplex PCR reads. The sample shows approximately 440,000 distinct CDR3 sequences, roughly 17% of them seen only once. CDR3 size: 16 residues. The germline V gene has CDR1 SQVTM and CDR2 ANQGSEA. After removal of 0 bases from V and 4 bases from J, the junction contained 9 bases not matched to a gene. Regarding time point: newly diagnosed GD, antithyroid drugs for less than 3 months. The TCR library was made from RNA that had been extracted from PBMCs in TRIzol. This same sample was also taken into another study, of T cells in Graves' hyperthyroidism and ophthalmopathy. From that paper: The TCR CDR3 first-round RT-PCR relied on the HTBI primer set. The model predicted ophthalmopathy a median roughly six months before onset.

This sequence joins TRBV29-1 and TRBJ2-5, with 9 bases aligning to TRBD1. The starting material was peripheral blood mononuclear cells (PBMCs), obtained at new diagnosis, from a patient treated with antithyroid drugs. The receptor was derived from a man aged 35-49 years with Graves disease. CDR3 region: CSVEDFRDRVSETQYF. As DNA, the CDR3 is TGCAGCGTTGAAGATTTCCGGGACAGGGTTTCAGAGACCCAGTACTTC.